The 14 T cell receptor beta chains presented below share a single source sample, sequenced in a study of blood T cell repertoires in COVID-19. Assay: immunoSEQ multiplex PCR; the TCRdb copy retains only in-frame clones and omits some. The sample consists of 150,000 or so clones, around 79% of them appearing once. The sequenced sample consisted of PBMCs or T cells enriched from blood (not recorded which). These receptors all stem from a woman aged 50 to 60 who had recovered from COVID-19.

The sample holds one count of this clone. CDR3 sequence: CASSPPGTGEEKLFF. The CDR3 coding sequence is TGTGCCAGCAGCCCGCCGGGGACAGGGGAAGAAAAACTGTTTTTT. This chain joins TRBV7-9 and TRBJ1-4; 10 bases are shared with TRBD1. The CDR3 length is 15 residues. The ends lost 5 bases at V and 8 bases at J; junction bases unmatched: 8. Germline CDR1 is SEHNR and CDR2 is FQNEAQ (reference sequence).

This clone was detected a few times. The CDR3 DNA follows: TGTGCCAGCAGCTTAAACAGGGAGGGCTATGGCTACACCTTC. Amino acids: CASSLNREGYGYTF. The chain uses TRBV11-3 and TRBJ1-2, with a weak D call TRBD1 (6 bases). Germline V lookup: CDR1 SGHNT, CDR2 YENEEA. V gave up 2 bases and J gave up 4 bases, with 11 bases separating them. CDR3 size: 14 residues. The full variable domain, rest sourced from reference TRBV11-3 and TRBJ1-2, is EAGVVQSPRYKIIEKKQPVAFWCNPISGHNTLYWYLQNLGQGPELLIRYENEEAVDDSQLPKDRFSAERLKGVDSTLKIQPAELGDSAVYLCASSLNREGYGYTFGSGTRLTVV.

This rearrangement joins TRBV29-1 to TRBJ2-7; unclear D gene. V lost 4 bases to trimming and J lost 0 bases, with 13 bases between them. Per germline, CDR1 SQVTM and CDR2 ANQGSEA. The CDR3 is 14 amino acids. The CDR3 sequence: CSVVVSSHSYEQYF. For the CDR3, the DNA is TGCAGCGTTGTAGTGTCTTCCCACTCCTACGAGCAGTACTTC.

The chain carries TRBV5-6 and TRBJ2-2; tentative D call: TRBD1 (6 bases). The CDR3 runs 15 residues. V lost 1 base and J 6 bases, leaving 13 bases between the germline ends. Germline V gene sequence: CDR1 SGHDT, CDR2 YYEEEE. In DNA, the CDR3 is TGTGCCAGCAGCTTGACTCAGGGGTCGGCCGGGGAGCTGTTTTTT. Residues: CASSLTQGSAGELFF.

The CDR3 reads CASSLDQAGAEAFF. The CDR3 coding sequence is TGTGCCAGCAGCTTAGATCAAGCGGGGGCTGAAGCTTTCTTT. This rearrangement joins TRBV11-2 to TRBJ1-1; D may be TRBD1 (5 bases). The CDR3 has 14 residues. V was cut by 0 bases and J by 6 bases, with 11 bases left in between. Germline CDR1 SGHAT, CDR2 FQNNGV.

The gene calls are TRBV19 and TRBJ1-1; D unclear. The V end lost 4 bases, the J end lost 3 bases, and 15 bases lay between the germline ends. There are 15 residues in the CDR3. CDR1 LNHDA and CDR2 SQIVND come from the germline V gene (reference sequence). For the CDR3, the DNA is TGTGCCAGTAGTACCGGCCGAGGTCAGTACACTGAAGCTTTCTTT. This encodes CASSTGRGQYTEAFF.

The gene calls are TRBV7-2 and TRBJ2-1; TRBD2 matches at 11 bases. The CDR3 has 16 amino acids. V shed 1 base and J 8 bases; nucleotides not matched to a gene: 7. Looked up from germline, CDR1 is SGHTA and CDR2 is FQGNSA. DNA of the CDR3: TGTGCCAGCAGCTTAGGTAGCGGGGGGGCAGAGGATGAGCAGTTCTTC. This translates into CASSLGSGGAEDEQFF. Using reference TRBV7-2 and TRBJ2-1 for the parts outside the CDR3, the full variable domain is GAGVSQSPSNKVTEKGKDVELRCDPISGHTALYWYRQSLGQGLEFLIYFQGNSAPDKSGLPSDRFSAERTGGSVSTLTIQRTQQEDSAVYLCASSLGSGGAEDEQFFGPGTRLTVL.

This clone was observed a handful of times. The chain combines TRBV2 with TRBJ2-2; 8 bases fit TRBD2. Germline V gives CDR1 SNHLY, CDR2 FYNNEI. This CDR3 is built from 16 residues. The CDR3 region has the DNA TGTGCAGCAGGGAAAGGACTAGCTTCTAACACCGGGGAGCTGTTTTTT. Amino acid sequence: CAAGKGLASNTGELFF.

The DNA for the CDR3 is TGCAGCGCTGTGCCCCCCGGGACACGCTCATACAATGAGCAGTTCTTC. Its translation is CSAVPPGTRSYNEQFF. This rearrangement joins TRBV29-1 to TRBJ2-1, with D possibly TRBD1 on 6 matching bases. CDR3 length: 16 amino acids. CDR1 and CDR2 from the germline V gene are SQVTM and ANQGSEA. The V gene lost 7 bases and the J gene lost 4 bases, with 23 bases spanning the gap.

The chain couples TRBV10-3 to TRBJ2-7, with D unresolved. Trimming cost V 3 bases and J 7 bases, with 13 bases left between them. The V gene's germline CDR1 is ENHRY and CDR2 SYGVKD. CDR3 length: 13 residues. The CDR3 sequence is CAISDNSGSEQYF. In DNA, the CDR3 is TGTGCCATCAGTGATAACAGTGGGTCGGAGCAGTACTTC.

The J gene is TRBJ2-1, the V gene TRBV11-1, with D possibly matching TRBD1 (5 bases). The CDR3 loop spans 15 amino acids. Per germline, CDR1 SGHAT and CDR2 FQDESV (reference sequence). V lost 2 bases and J 3 bases, leaving 11 bases between the germline ends. DNA for the CDR3: TGTGCCAGCAGCTTACAGGGCGCAGACTACAATGAGCAGTTCTTC. This sequence encodes CASSLQGADYNEQFF.

V gene TRBV27 combines with J gene TRBJ1-5; no reliable D call. The CDR3 is made up of 12 amino acids. V was cut by 4 bases and J by 7 bases, with 8 bases left in between. Germline V gives CDR1 MNHEY, CDR2 SMNVEV (reference sequence). The CDR3 coding sequence is TGTGCCAGCAGTTCACGTGGCCAGCCCCAGCATTTT. Its protein product is CASSSRGQPQHF.

This chain joins TRBV27 and TRBJ2-5; 9 bases match TRBD1. V lost 2 bases to trimming and J lost 0 bases; unmatched junction nucleotides: 7. There are 17 residues in the CDR3. Per the germline V gene, CDR1 is MNHEY and CDR2 is SMNVEV (reference sequence). The chain's CDR3 is CASSLLGTGTYQETQYF. The CDR3 coding sequence is TGTGCCAGCAGTTTACTCGGGACAGGGACGTACCAAGAGACCCAGTACTTC.

The chain uses TRBV6-5 and TRBJ1-2; D is perhaps TRBD1 (5 bases). Germline assignment: CDR1 MNHEY and CDR2 SVGAGI. The V and J ends lost 0 bases and 3 bases respectively, with 11 bases between them. The CDR3 length is 15 residues. This CDR3 is CASSYSQGWYYGYTF. The DNA for the CDR3 is TGTGCCAGCAGTTACTCGCAGGGCTGGTACTATGGCTACACCTTC.